Each of the 23 T cell receptor beta chains below was sequenced from the same sample in a study of beta chain features in type 1 diabetes. Expressed TCRB transcripts were sequenced because the isolated RNA had all been reverse transcribed beforehand. Profiling relied on immunoSEQ multiplex PCR, and the TCRdb table lists in-frame clones only, not all of them. The data contain fewer than 400,000 clones, 8% of them singletons. The specimen was central memory CD4+ T cells from blood. These receptors were obtained from a young woman in good health.

Only a few counts were recorded for this clone. The genes are TRBV2 and TRBJ1-5; maybe TRBD1 (6 bases). Germline loops: CDR1 SNHLY, CDR2 FYNNEI. This CDR3 comprises 14 residues. Trimming pared 5 bases from V and 4 bases from J, leaving 12 bases between. The CDR3 DNA sequence: TGTGCCAGCAGTTTGGGACACCGGAATCAGCCCCAGCATTTT. This sequence encodes CASSLGHRNQPQHF.

V gene TRBV5-1 combines with J gene TRBJ1-1; 8 bases align to TRBD1. Unmatched junction bases numbered 3, after V lost 1 base and J lost 4 bases. The CDR3 runs to 14 residues. Germline loops: CDR1 SGHRS, CDR2 YFSETQ. In nucleotides, the CDR3 is TGCGCCAGCAGCTTGCAGGGGGCGGTCACTGAAGCTTTCTTT. Translated: CASSLQGAVTEAFF. The full variable domain, rest sourced from reference TRBV5-1 and TRBJ1-1, is KAGVTQTPRYLIKTRGQQVTLSCSPISGHRSVSWYQQTPGQGLQFLFEYFSETQRNKGNFPGRFSGRQFSNSRSEMNVSTLELGDSALYLCASSLQGAVTEAFFGQGTRLTVV.

This clone came up a few times. V and J are TRBV4-2 and TRBJ2-7, with unresolved D. The germline gives CDR1 LGHNA, CDR2 YNFKEQ. CDR3 length: 15 residues. V gave up 0 bases and J gave up 4 bases, with 13 bases separating them. The CDR3 coding sequence is TGTGCCAGCAGCCAAGATAGGTCTCAGGAGTACGAGCAGTACTTC. Translated, it gives CASSQDRSQEYEQYF.

In its sample, this clone was seen a few times. The rearrangement joins TRBV2 to TRBJ2-7; perhaps TRBD1 as D (5 bases). V shed 3 bases and J shed 0 bases, with 12 bases lying between them. The germline V gene has CDR1 SNHLY and CDR2 FYNNEI. This CDR3 is 15 amino acids long. Here the CDR3 DNA reads TGTGCCAGCAGTGAGGGGCGGCTCCGCTCCTACGAGCAGTACTTC. It yields the protein CASSEGRLRSYEQYF.

The chain joins TRBV9 to TRBJ2-3, with 9 bases aligning to TRBD2. The germline V gene has CDR1 SGDLS and CDR2 YYNGEE. The CDR3 totals 17 residues. V lost 4 bases and J lost 0; bases outside the gene matches: 9. The CDR3 sequence is CASSLGAGGASTDTQYF. The CDR3 coding sequence is TGTGCCAGCAGCCTAGGGGCGGGAGGGGCTAGCACAGATACGCAGTATTTT.

This clone was recorded many times. The V and J genes are TRBV7-9 and TRBJ2-7; 13 nucleotides agree with TRBD2. Trimming took 5 bases from V and 7 from J; bases not matched to a gene: 8. CDR1 and CDR2 (germline): SEHNR, FQNEAQ (reference sequence). The CDR3 sequence is 15 residues long. Written as DNA, the CDR3 is TGTGCCAGCAGCCCGGGGACTAGCGGGACGAGGGAGCAGTACTTC. Translated, it gives CASSPGTSGTREQYF.

This clone was detected only a few times. The rearrangement links TRBV6-5 to TRBJ2-1; D uncertain. Per germline, CDR1 MNHEY and CDR2 SVGAGI. This CDR3 is built from 12 residues. The V and J ends lost 4 bases and 7 bases respectively, with 8 bases between them. The DNA for the CDR3 is TGTGCCAGCAGTTTCTATTTAAATGAGCAGTTCTTC. Residues: CASSFYLNEQFF.

This sequence joins TRBV7-2 and TRBJ1-5; 7 bases line up with TRBD1. The germline CDR1 and CDR2 sequences are SGHTA and FQGNSA. V shed 5 bases, J shed 6 bases, and the junction held 4 bases outside the gene matches. This CDR3 comprises 13 residues. CDR3 amino acids: CASSPDRIQPQHF. CDR3 sequence (DNA): TGTGCCAGCAGCCCGGACAGGATTCAGCCCCAGCATTTT. Supplemented by reference TRBV7-2 and TRBJ1-5, the full variable domain reads GAGVSQSPSNKVTEKGKDVELRCDPISGHTALYWYRQSLGQGLEFLIYFQGNSAPDKSGLPSDRFSAERTGGSVSTLTIQRTQQEDSAVYLCASSPDRIQPQHFGDGTRLSIL.

This clone was counted at least ten times. The V and J genes are TRBV10-3 and TRBJ2-7; no firm D call. The CDR3 totals 14 residues. The V end lost 3 bases, the J end lost 2 bases, and 11 bases lay between the germline ends. Germline loops: CDR1 ENHRY, CDR2 SYGVKD. In DNA, the CDR3 is TGTGCCATCAGTGATGCCAGGTTGACCTACGAGCAGTACTTC. It is translated as CAISDARLTYEQYF.

The chain recombines TRBV7-8 with TRBJ2-6, with a weak D call TRBD1 (6 bases). The CDR3 totals 17 residues. Between the trimmed V and J ends, which lost 1 base and 4 bases, there was a span of 14 bases. Germline V gene lookup returns CDR1 SGHVS and CDR2 FQNEAQ. The CDR3 region is CASSLGPTGLGANVLTF. The CDR3 coding sequence is TGTGCCAGCAGCTTAGGACCGACAGGCCTCGGGGCCAACGTCCTGACTTTC.

This clone showed up just a few times. This chain connects TRBV5-1 to TRBJ2-5; maybe TRBD2 (6 bases). The germline V gene has CDR1 SGHRS and CDR2 YFSETQ. V gave up 4 bases and J gave up 0 bases, with 10 bases separating them. CDR3 length: 14 amino acids. The CDR3 DNA reads as TGCGCCAGCAGCCCCGGGGGAGACCAAGAGACCCAGTACTTC. Protein: CASSPGGDQETQYF.

This clone has a count of ten or more. The rearrangement uses TRBV7-2 and TRBJ2-3; the D is unclear. The germline V gene has CDR1 SGHTA and CDR2 FQGNSA. V was clipped by 0 bases and J by 5 bases, with 6 bases between them. The CDR3 extends over 13 amino acids. The CDR3 region is CASSLAPQDTQYF. DNA for the CDR3: TGTGCCAGCAGCTTAGCCCCACAAGATACGCAGTATTTT.

V gene TRBV29-1 combines with J gene TRBJ2-1; TRBD2 aligns across 12 bases. Germline V gene lookup returns CDR1 SQVTM and CDR2 ANQGSEA. The ends lost 3 bases at V and 7 bases at J; junction bases unmatched: 10. The CDR3 totals 16 residues. CDR3: CSVETPRTSGMNEQFF. DNA of the CDR3: TGCAGCGTTGAGACACCCAGGACTAGCGGGATGAATGAGCAGTTCTTC.

This clone was detected only a few times. This chain uses TRBV13 with TRBJ2-7; weak D call: TRBD2 (6 bases). V was shortened by 1 base and J by 6 bases, with 16 bases between the two germline ends. The CDR3 runs to 15 residues. In germline, CDR1 is PRHDT, CDR2 FYEKMQ (reference sequence). CDR3 DNA sequence: TGTGCCAGCAGCTTAGTGCTAGCGAGGCCGGGCGAGCAGTACTTC. The encoded protein is CASSLVLARPGEQYF. The full variable domain, its missing parts supplied by reference TRBV13 and TRBJ2-7, is AAGVIQSPRHLIKEKRETATLKCYPIPRHDTVYWYQQGPGQDPQFLISFYEKMQSDKGSIPDRFSAQQFSDYHSELNMSSLELGDSALYFCASSLVLARPGEQYFGPGTRLTVT.

The table lists this clone with many counts. This chain uses TRBV10-3 with TRBJ2-6, with D hard to call. The CDR3 spans 13 residues. Germline-derived CDR1 and CDR2 are ENHRY and SYGVKD. Trimming removed 4 bases from V and 4 bases from J, with 5 bases in between. For the CDR3, the DNA is TGTGCCATCAGTGGAGGAGGGGCCAACGTCCTGACTTTC. Protein: CAISGGGANVLTF.

This clone was counted a few times. The chain is built from TRBV2 and TRBJ2-5; unclear D gene. In germline, CDR1 is SNHLY, CDR2 FYNNEI. V lost 4 bases and J lost 3, with 12 bases in between. This CDR3 is 14 amino acids long. The chain's CDR3 is CASSVRRQEETQYF. CDR3 nucleotides: TGTGCCAGCAGTGTTCGTCGGCAGGAAGAGACCCAGTACTTC.

The chain joins TRBV29-1 to TRBJ2-1; D not certain. This CDR3 has 12 residues. Trimming took 4 bases from V and 4 from J, leaving 8 bases between them. Germline assignment: CDR1 SQVTM and CDR2 ANQGSEA. The CDR3 sequence is CSVVVRYNEQFF. In DNA, the CDR3 is TGCAGCGTTGTTGTGAGATACAATGAGCAGTTCTTC.

The CDR3: CASSVGTSGTGELFF. The CDR3 bases are TGTGCCAGCAGCGTAGGGACTAGCGGGACCGGGGAGCTGTTTTTT. The chain joins TRBV9 to TRBJ2-2; TRBD2 agrees at 11 bases. This CDR3 is 15 amino acids long. The ends lost 0 bases at V and 5 bases at J; junction bases unmatched: 0. Germline V gives CDR1 SGDLS, CDR2 YYNGEE.

This clone was detected ten times or more. The chain carries TRBV6-6 and TRBJ1-1, with TRBD1 as a possible D gene (6 bases). V was trimmed by 6 bases and J by 1 base, leaving 12 bases between them. Per germline, CDR1 MNHNY and CDR2 SVGAGI (reference sequence). The CDR3 runs 14 residues. The CDR3 here is CASRDQTGNTEAFF. In DNA, the CDR3 is TGTGCCAGCAGGGACCAGACAGGGAACACTGAAGCTTTCTTT.

On this clone: Compared with germline, one end of the junction differs, possibly owing to a read error. The chain links TRBV7-9 to TRBJ2-1; D is possibly TRBD1 or TRBD2 (5 bases each). In germline, CDR1 is SEHNR, CDR2 FQNEAQ (reference sequence). The CDR3 is 17 residues long. The CDR3 DNA reads as TGTGCCAGCAGCTTCTGGGGACGCAACGGAAGCTACAATGGGCAGTTCTTC. Translation gives CASSFWGRNGSYNGQFF.

V usage is TRBV6-6 and J usage is TRBJ1-5, with D possibly being TRBD1 (6 bases). The CDR3 runs to 15 residues. V lost 0 bases and J 7 bases, leaving 13 bases between the germline ends. CDR1 is MNHNY, CDR2 SVGAGI, per germline (reference sequence). The CDR3 reads CASSYSTGLGQPQHF. The CDR3 DNA is TGTGCCAGCAGTTACTCTACAGGGCTTGGGCAGCCCCAGCATTTT.

In its sample, this clone was seen a few times. This chain joins TRBV6-1 and TRBJ2-1; tentative D call: TRBD1 (6 bases). Germline CDR1 MNHNS, CDR2 SASEGT. CDR3 size: 14 residues. V gave up 1 base and J gave up 6 bases, with 10 bases separating them. DNA for the CDR3: TGTGCCAGCAGTGAAGTGGGGGCAGGCAATGAGCAGTTCTTC. Its protein product is CASSEVGAGNEQFF.

The gene calls are TRBV10-1 and TRBJ2-1; 10 bases match TRBD2. CDR3 length: 16 residues. Per germline, CDR1 WNHNN and CDR2 SYGVQD (reference sequence). After removal of 3 bases from V and 8 bases from J, the junction contained 10 bases not matched to a gene. CDR3 region: CASSDSLAGALDEQFF. The DNA for the CDR3 is TGCGCCAGCAGTGATAGCCTAGCGGGAGCTTTGGATGAGCAGTTCTTC.